A selection of T cell receptor beta chains follows, all from one sample in a study of shared clonotypes between healthy human individuals. The repertoire was sequenced with immunoSEQ multiplex PCR; TCRdb's copy has only in-frame clones and lacks some. The sample holds about 2.3 million clones, about 90% seen once. What was sequenced was naive CD4+ T cells from PBMCs. These receptors were collected from a man aged 18 to 30 in good health. Some clones in this sample may be carry-over from other donors' samples. Both conserved end residues are part of each CDR3. The D gene is left open where the match is weak. Part of the rows lack a size; the others show once, few, many or a class for expanded clones.

D gene	V gene	clone size	J gene	CDR3 protein	CDR3 DNA
TRBD1	TRBV11-2	-	TRBJ1-1	CASRQRPGQGGTEAFF	TGTGCCAGCAGACAAAGACCGGGACAGGGAGGCACTGAAGCTTTCTTT
-	TRBV5-1	-	TRBJ2-7	CASSLPGGNSYEQYF	TGCGCCAGCAGCTTGCCGGGTGGGAACTCCTACGAGCAGTACTTC
-	TRBV10-3	-	TRBJ1-1	CAISAAVYDTEAFF	TGTGCCATCAGCGCCGCGGTCTACGACACTGAAGCTTTCTTT
-	TRBV6-1	once	TRBJ2-5	CASRAGGFGETQYF	TGTGCCAGCAGGGCAGGGGGGTTCGGAGAGACCCAGTACTTC
-	TRBV13	few	TRBJ2-1	CASSLAGQPSYNEQFF	TGTGCCAGCAGCTTGGCCGGGCAACCCTCCTACAATGAGCAGTTCTTC
-	TRBV19	-	TRBJ1-2	CASSIRSNGYTF	TGTGCCAGTAGTATCCGGTCTAATGGCTACACCTTC
-	TRBV6-6	-	TRBJ2-3	CASSRDFTDTQYF	TGTGCCAGCAGCCGGGACTTCACAGATACGCAGTATTTT
TRBD2	TRBV19	-	TRBJ2-7	CASSQGLAGPHEQYF	TGTGCCAGTAGCCAAGGACTAGCGGGACCCCACGAGCAGTACTTC
TRBD1	TRBV27	-	TRBJ2-3	CASCKDRITDTQYF	TGTGCCAGCTGCAAGGACAGGATCACAGATACGCAGTATTTT
-	TRBV6-5	-	TRBJ2-7	CASSYRQAYEQYF	TGTGCCAGCAGCTACAGGCAGGCCTACGAGCAGTACTTC
-	TRBV28	-	TRBJ2-5	CASREGGGGLKGETQYF	TGTGCCAGCAGGGAGGGGGGAGGAGGACTTAAAGGAGAGACCCAGTACTTC
-	TRBV28	-	TRBJ1-2	CASSPGIRGQGGYTF	TGTGCCAGCAGTCCAGGGATCCGGGGGCAGGGTGGCTACACCTTC
-	TRBV7-3	-	TRBJ2-5	CASSFGGSGLETQYF	TGTGCCAGCAGCTTTGGGGGAAGCGGACTAGAGACCCAGTACTTC
-	TRBV5-8	-	TRBJ2-7	CASSFGGYSYEQYF	TGTGCCAGCAGCTTTGGGGGGTACTCCTACGAGCAGTACTTC
TRBD1	TRBV2	-	TRBJ1-1	CASSGTGKNTEAFF	TGTGCCAGCAGCGGGACAGGGAAGAACACTGAAGCTTTCTTT
TRBD2	TRBV28	-	TRBJ2-7	CASSPPGGEVEQYF	TGTGCCAGCAGCCCCCCGGGGGGGGAGGTGGAGCAGTACTTC
-	TRBV5-1	-	TRBJ1-1	CASSLDVNTEAFF	TGCGCCAGCAGCTTGGACGTGAACACTGAAGCTTTCTTT
-	TRBV7-9	-	TRBJ2-5	CASSLVQAGRETQYF	TGTGCCAGCAGCTTAGTCCAAGCAGGGCGGGAGACCCAGTACTTC
-	TRBV19	-	TRBJ2-7	CASSPNRVSYEQYF	TGTGCCAGTAGTCCCAACAGGGTTTCCTACGAGCAGTACTTC
-	TRBV2	-	TRBJ2-1	CASKRVGNEQFF	TGTGCCAGCAAGAGGGTGGGCAATGAGCAGTTCTTC
-	TRBV9	-	TRBJ2-3	CASSVAWGTDTQYF	TGTGCCAGCAGCGTAGCTTGGGGGACAGATACGCAGTATTTT
-	TRBV6-5	once	TRBJ2-7	CASSYPSREGNYEQYF	TGTGCCAGCAGTTACCCATCCCGCGAGGGAAACTACGAGCAGTACTTC
-	TRBV5-8	-	TRBJ1-2	CASSEPWADYGYTF	TGTGCCAGCAGCGAACCATGGGCAGACTATGGCTACACCTTC
TRBD1	TRBV29-1	-	TRBJ2-7	CSAETGRASEQYF	TGCAGCGCCGAGACAGGGCGAGCCTCCGAGCAGTACTTC
-	TRBV28	-	TRBJ2-7	CASSFVALREEYEQYF	TGTGCCAGCAGTTTCGTGGCTCTGAGAGAAGAGTACGAGCAGTACTTC
-	TRBV25-1	-	TRBJ1-4	CASNQREKLFF	TGTGCCAGCAACCAGCGGGAAAAACTGTTTTTT
TRBD1	TRBV30	-	TRBJ1-1	CAWGDRGWGEAFF	TGTGCCTGGGGGGACAGGGGGTGGGGTGAAGCTTTCTTT
TRBD1	TRBV2	-	TRBJ2-7	CASSHGTAYEQYF	TGTGCTAGCAGCCACGGGACAGCCTACGAGCAGTACTTC
TRBD1	TRBV10-3	once	TRBJ2-1	CAISESGTGIFEQFF	TGTGCCATCAGTGAGTCGGGGACAGGGATCTTTGAGCAGTTCTTC
TRBD1	TRBV28	-	TRBJ2-6	CATGQGAGGANVLTF	TGTGCCACAGGACAGGGGGCGGGTGGGGCCAACGTCCTGACTTTC
-	TRBV7-2	-	TRBJ1-2	CASSLTGTNYGYTF	TGTGCCAGCAGCTTAACAGGGACAAACTATGGCTACACCTTC
-	TRBV2	-	TRBJ2-4	CASSGLLSTKNIQYF	TGTGCCAGCAGTGGGCTACTCTCGACCAAAAACATTCAGTACTTC
-	TRBV19	few	TRBJ1-1	CASSINLDTEAFF	TGTGCCAGTAGTATCAACCTGGACACTGAAGCTTTCTTT
-	TRBV27	-	TRBJ2-3	CASSLEAGTDTQYF	TGTGCCAGCAGTTTAGAGGCCGGCACAGATACGCAGTATTTT
-	TRBV18	-	TRBJ1-1	CASSPSQLMNTEAFF	TGTGCCAGCTCACCGTCACAGCTAATGAACACTGAAGCTTTCTTT
-	TRBV5-4	-	TRBJ1-4	CASSSDRATNEKLFF	TGTGCCAGCAGCTCGGACAGAGCAACTAATGAAAAACTGTTTTTT
-	TRBV27	-	TRBJ1-5	CASSAPDGIYSNQPQHF	TGTGCCAGCAGTGCGCCGGACGGAATCTATAGCAATCAGCCCCAGCATTTT
-	TRBV5-1	-	TRBJ1-1	CASSFGGEPAVNTEAFF	TGCGCCAGCAGCTTTGGGGGTGAGCCGGCCGTGAACACTGAAGCTTTCTTT
TRBD2	TRBV7-2	-	TRBJ2-1	CASSSPLAGGPLNEQFF	TGTGCCAGCAGCTCCCCATTGGCGGGAGGCCCACTCAATGAGCAGTTCTTC
TRBD1	TRBV15	-	TRBJ2-7	CATSARTGHEQYF	TGTGCCACCAGCGCACGGACAGGCCACGAGCAGTACTTC
-	TRBV18	few	TRBJ1-1	CASSPSENTEAFF	TGTGCCAGCTCACCGTCAGAGAACACTGAAGCTTTCTTT
TRBD2	TRBV18	-	TRBJ2-1	CASSPLAGALDEQFF	TGTGCCAGCTCACCCCTAGCGGGAGCCCTTGATGAGCAGTTCTTC
-	TRBV2	-	TRBJ1-4	CASIWQEGEKLFF	TGTGCCAGCATATGGCAGGAGGGCGAAAAACTGTTTTTT
-	TRBV11-2	-	TRBJ1-1	CASSLMVDTEAFF	TGTGCCAGCAGCCTGATGGTGGACACTGAAGCTTTCTTT
TRBD2	TRBV5-4	-	TRBJ2-3	CASSGRGATDTQYF	TGTGCCAGCAGCGGGCGGGGGGCCACAGATACGCAGTATTTT
-	TRBV10-3	-	TRBJ2-2	CATSKQYQGTGELFF	TGTGCCACCAGTAAACAGTACCAGGGAACCGGGGAGCTGTTTTTT